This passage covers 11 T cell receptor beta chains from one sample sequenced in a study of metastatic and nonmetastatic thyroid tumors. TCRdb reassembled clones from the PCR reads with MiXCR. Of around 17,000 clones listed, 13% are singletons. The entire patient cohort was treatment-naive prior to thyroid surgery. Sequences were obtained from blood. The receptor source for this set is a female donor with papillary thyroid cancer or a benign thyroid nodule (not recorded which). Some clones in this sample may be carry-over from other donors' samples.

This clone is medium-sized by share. CDR3 sequence (DNA): TGTGCCAGCACCAGACAGGGAGGCGCTGAAGCTTTCTTT. Its protein is CASTRQGGAEAFF. The genes are TRBV6-2 or TRBV6-3 and TRBJ1-1; TRBD1 matches at 7 bases. The ends lost 7 bases at V and 6 bases at J; junction bases unmatched: 8. Per germline, CDR1 MNHEY and CDR2 SVGEGT. The CDR3 runs to 13 residues.

The CDR3 protein is CASSIGRRGQGAMERPQHF. The CDR3 DNA follows: TGTGCCAGTAGTATAGGTAGACGTGGACAGGGGGCAATGGAACGGCCCCAGCATTTT. The chain uses TRBV5-6 and TRBJ1-5; the match to TRBD1 covers 11 bases. The CDR3 is 19 amino acids. Germline assignment: CDR1 SGHDT and CDR2 YYEEEE. V lost 8 bases, J lost 9 bases, and 25 bases stayed unmatched.

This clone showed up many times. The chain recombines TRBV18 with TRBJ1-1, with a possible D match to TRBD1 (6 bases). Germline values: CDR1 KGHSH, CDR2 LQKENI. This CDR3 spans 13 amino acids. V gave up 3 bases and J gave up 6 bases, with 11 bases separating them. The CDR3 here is CASSPGGGPEAFF. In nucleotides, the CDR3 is TGTGCCAGCTCACCCGGGGGGGGCCCTGAAGCTTTCTTT.

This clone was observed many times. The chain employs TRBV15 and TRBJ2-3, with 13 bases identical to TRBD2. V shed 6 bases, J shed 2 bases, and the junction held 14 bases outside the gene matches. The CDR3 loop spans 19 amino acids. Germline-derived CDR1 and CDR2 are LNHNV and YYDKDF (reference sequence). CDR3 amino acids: CATRAIPGLAGRDTDTQYF. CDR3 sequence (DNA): TGTGCCACCAGAGCTATACCGGGACTAGCGGGACGGGACACAGATACGCAGTATTTT.

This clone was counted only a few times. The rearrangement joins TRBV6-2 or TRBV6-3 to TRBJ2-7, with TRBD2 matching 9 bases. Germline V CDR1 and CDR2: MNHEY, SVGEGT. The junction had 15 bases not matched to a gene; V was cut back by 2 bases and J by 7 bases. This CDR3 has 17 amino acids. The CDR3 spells CASSYPPGLAWGSEQYF. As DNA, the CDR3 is TGTGCCAGCAGTTACCCTCCTGGACTAGCGTGGGGTTCTGAGCAGTACTTC.

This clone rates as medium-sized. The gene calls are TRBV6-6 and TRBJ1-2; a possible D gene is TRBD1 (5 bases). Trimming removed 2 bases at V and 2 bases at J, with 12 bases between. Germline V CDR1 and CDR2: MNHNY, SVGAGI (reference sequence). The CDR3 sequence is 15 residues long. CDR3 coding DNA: TGTGCCAGCAGTTACGGGGCAGGTAGCAACTATGGCTACACCTTC. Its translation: CASSYGAGSNYGYTF.

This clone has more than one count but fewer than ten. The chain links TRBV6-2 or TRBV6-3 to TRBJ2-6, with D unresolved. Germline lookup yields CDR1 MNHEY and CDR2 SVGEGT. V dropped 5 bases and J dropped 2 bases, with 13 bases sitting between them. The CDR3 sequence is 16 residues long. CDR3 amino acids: CASSRFGLTGANVLTF. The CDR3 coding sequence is TGTGCCAGCAGTCGATTCGGGTTAACTGGGGCCAACGTCCTGACTTTC.

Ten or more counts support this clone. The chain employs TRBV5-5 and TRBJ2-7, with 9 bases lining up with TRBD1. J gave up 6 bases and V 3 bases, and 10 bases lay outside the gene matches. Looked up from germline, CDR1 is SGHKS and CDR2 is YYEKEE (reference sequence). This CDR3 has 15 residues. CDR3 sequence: CASSWAGTGLTEQYF. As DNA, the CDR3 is TGTGCCAGCAGCTGGGCCGGGACAGGGCTGACCGAGCAGTACTTC. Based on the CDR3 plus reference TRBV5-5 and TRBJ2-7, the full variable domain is DAGVTQSPTHLIKTRGQQVTLRCSPISGHKSVSWYQQVLGQGPQFIFQYYEKEERGRGNFPDRFSARQFPNYSSELNVNALLLGDSALYLCASSWAGTGLTEQYFGPGTRLTVT.

The CDR3: CSAREVGGRYNEQYF. CDR3 nucleotide sequence: TGCAGTGCTAGAGAAGTTGGCGGGAGGTACAACGAGCAGTACTTC. The chain recombines TRBV20-1 with TRBJ2-7; 8 nucleotides align to TRBD2. The germline V gene encodes CDR1 DFQATT and CDR2 SNEGSKA (reference sequence). The trim removed 0 bases at V and 5 bases at J, leaving 9 bases unmatched. This CDR3 has 15 amino acids.

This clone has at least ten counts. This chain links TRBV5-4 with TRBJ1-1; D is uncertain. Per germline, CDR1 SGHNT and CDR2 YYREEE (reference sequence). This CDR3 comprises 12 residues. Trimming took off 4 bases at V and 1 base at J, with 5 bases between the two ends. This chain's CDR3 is CASSKGNTEAFF. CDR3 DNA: TGTGCCAGCAGCAAGGGGAACACTGAAGCTTTCTTT.

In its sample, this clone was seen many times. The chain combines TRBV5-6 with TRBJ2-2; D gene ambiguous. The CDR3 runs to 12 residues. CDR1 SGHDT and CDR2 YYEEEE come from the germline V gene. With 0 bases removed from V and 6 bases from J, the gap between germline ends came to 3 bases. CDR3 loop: CASSLGSGELFF. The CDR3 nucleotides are TGTGCCAGCAGCTTGGGGTCCGGGGAGCTGTTTTTT.